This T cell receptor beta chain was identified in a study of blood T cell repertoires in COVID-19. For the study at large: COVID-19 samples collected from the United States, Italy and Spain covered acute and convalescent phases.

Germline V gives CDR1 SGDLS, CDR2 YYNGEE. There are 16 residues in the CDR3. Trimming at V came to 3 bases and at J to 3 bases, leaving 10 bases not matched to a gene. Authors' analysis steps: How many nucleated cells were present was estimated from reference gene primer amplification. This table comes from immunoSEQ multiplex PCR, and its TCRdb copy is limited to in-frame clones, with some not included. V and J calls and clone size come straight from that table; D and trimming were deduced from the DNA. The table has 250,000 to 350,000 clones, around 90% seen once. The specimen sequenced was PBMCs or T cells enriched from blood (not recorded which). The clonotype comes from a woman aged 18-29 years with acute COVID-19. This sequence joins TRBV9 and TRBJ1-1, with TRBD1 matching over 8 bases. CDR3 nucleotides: TGTGCCAGCAGCGGCCAGACAGGGGATCCGCACACTGAAGCTTTCTTT. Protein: CASSGQTGDPHTEAFF.